The 28 T cell receptor beta chains reported below all come from one sample, sequenced in a study of technical replicates of blood from a few donors. Sequencing was performed with immunoSEQ multiplex PCR; in TCRdb, only in-frame clones are kept and a portion is missing. The sample has approximately 75,000 clones, around 90% seen once. Sequenced material: T cells isolated from PBMCs. Every receptor here comes from a human donor in good health.

This clone is classed as medium-sized. The chain is built from TRBV6-1 and TRBJ2-7; 9 bases match TRBD1. The V segment lost 3 bases and the J segment 1 base; nucleotides outside the gene matches: 7. Per germline, CDR1 MNHNS and CDR2 SASEGT. This CDR3 is built from 16 residues. The CDR3 sequence: CASSDEGQGPSYEQYF. The CDR3, as DNA: TGTGCCAGCAGTGACGAGGGACAGGGCCCTTCCTACGAGCAGTACTTC.

The genes are TRBV29-1 and TRBJ1-4; D remains unclear. Germline V gives CDR1 SQVTM, CDR2 ANQGSEA. The CDR3 runs to 13 residues. V lost 0 bases and J lost 8, with 10 bases in between. The CDR3 region is CSVEDRSEEKLFF. The CDR3, as DNA: TGCAGCGTTGAAGATCGTAGCGAGGAAAAACTGTTTTTT.

This sequence joins TRBV7-6 and TRBJ1-1, with a possible D match to TRBD1 (6 bases). The CDR3 has 15 residues. Per the germline V gene, CDR1 is SGHVS and CDR2 is FNYEAQ. V was trimmed by 0 bases and J by 3 bases, leaving 11 bases between them. CDR3 protein: CASSLAQGPDTEAFF. The CDR3, as DNA: TGTGCCAGCAGCTTAGCCCAGGGGCCCGACACTGAAGCTTTCTTT. The full variable domain, completed using reference TRBV7-6 and TRBJ1-1, is GAGVSQSPRYKVTKRGQDVALRCDPISGHVSLYWYRQALGQGPEFLTYFNYEAQQDKSGLPNDRFSAERPEGSISTLTIQRTEQRDSAMYRCASSLAQGPDTEAFFGQGTRLTVV.

The CDR3 region is CASSIDTAANEKLFF. The CDR3 DNA reads TGTGCCAGTAGTATAGATACAGCTGCCAATGAAAAACTGTTTTTT. The chain employs TRBV19 and TRBJ1-4; D ambiguous. Trimming took 0 bases from V and 5 from J, leaving 10 bases between them. This CDR3 comprises 15 residues. Germline CDR1 is LNHDA and CDR2 is SQIVND (reference sequence).

Notes on this clone: Germline is not matched at one junction end, which may reflect a read error. The gene calls are TRBV5-1 and TRBJ1-2, with 7 bases that match TRBD1. Germline loops: CDR1 SGHRS, CDR2 YFSETQ. The CDR3 runs 13 residues. CDR3 region: CASSLDRASGSTF. The DNA for the CDR3 is TGCGCCAGCAGCCTAGACAGGGCGAGCGGCTCCACCTTC.

This sequence joins TRBV30 and TRBJ2-5; D is possibly TRBD2 (5 bases). The V gene lost 4 bases and the J gene lost 5 bases, with 11 bases spanning the gap. The CDR3 spans 12 residues. CDR1 and CDR2 from the germline V gene are GTSNPN and SVGIG (reference sequence). DNA for the CDR3: TGTGCCTGGAAGGGTAGCGTGGAGACCCAGTACTTC. As protein: CAWKGSVETQYF. The variable domain in full, with the rest retrieved from reference TRBV30 and TRBJ2-5, is SQTIHQWPATLVQPVGSPLSLECTVEGTSNPNLYWYRQAAGRGLQLLFYSVGIGQISSEVPQNLSASRPQDRQFILSSKKLLLSDSGFYLCAWKGSVETQYFGPGTRLLVL.

The rearrangement uses TRBV5-1 and TRBJ2-5, with 8 bases fitting TRBD1. The germline CDR1 and CDR2 sequences are SGHRS and YFSETQ. CDR3 length equals 15 residues. After removal of 0 bases from V and 1 base from J, the junction contained 2 bases not matched to a gene. DNA for the CDR3: TGCGCCAGCAGCTTGGCACAGGGGGGCCAAGAGACCCAGTACTTC. Translation gives CASSLAQGGQETQYF.

The table lists this clone with a count of one. This rearrangement joins TRBV27 to TRBJ1-2; 8 nucleotides align to TRBD1. The trim removed 3 bases at V and 8 bases at J, leaving 5 bases unmatched. There are 13 residues in the CDR3. The germline V gene encodes CDR1 MNHEY and CDR2 SMNVEV (reference sequence). The CDR3 DNA follows: TGTGCCAGCAGTTTGTCAGGGGGCGCGGGCTACACCTTC. This sequence encodes CASSLSGGAGYTF.

V and J are TRBV7-2 and TRBJ2-1; possible D gene TRBD1, 5 bases. CDR1 is SGHTA, CDR2 FQGNSA, per germline. The length of the CDR3 is 15 residues. Trimming pared 1 base from V and 2 bases from J, leaving 9 bases between. The CDR3 sequence is CASSLVGQAYNEQFF. CDR3 bases: TGTGCCAGCAGCTTAGTCGGACAAGCCTACAATGAGCAGTTCTTC.

V and J are TRBV6-5 and TRBJ1-1, with D unclear. CDR1 is MNHEY and CDR2 is SVGAGI in the germline V gene. V was shortened by 2 bases and J by 4 bases, with 11 bases between the two germline ends. The CDR3 loop spans 14 amino acids. Here the CDR3 DNA reads TGTGCCAGCAGTTACCGAACAGCTTCCACTGAAGCTTTCTTT. This translates into CASSYRTASTEAFF.

The chain combines TRBV27 with TRBJ2-2; 7 bases match TRBD2. Germline CDR1 MNHEY, CDR2 SMNVEV (reference sequence). CDR3 length: 14 amino acids. The V and J ends lost 6 bases and 5 bases, in that order; junction bases with no gene match: 6. Here the CDR3 DNA reads TGTGCCAGCAGCCCAAACGGGAGGACCGGGGAGCTGTTTTTT. Translating gives CASSPNGRTGELFF.

The gene calls are TRBV5-1 and TRBJ2-7; possible D gene TRBD1, 6 bases. CDR1 and CDR2 from the germline V gene are SGHRS and YFSETQ. The CDR3 is made up of 13 amino acids. The ends were cut back, 0 bases at V and 5 bases at J, with 9 bases in the middle. This CDR3 reads CASSLGRGNEQYF. The DNA for the CDR3 is TGCGCCAGCAGCTTGGGCAGGGGCAACGAGCAGTACTTC.

This sequence joins TRBV28 and TRBJ2-7, with D maybe TRBD1 (5 bases). Germline V lookup: CDR1 MDHEN, CDR2 SYDVKM. V dropped 6 bases and J dropped 2 bases, with 14 bases sitting between them. The CDR3 totals 14 residues. CDR3 sequence reads: CASSRQGSTYEQYF. DNA of the CDR3: TGTGCCAGCAGCCGGCAGGGATCAACCTACGAGCAGTACTTC.

In DNA, the CDR3 is TGTGCCAGTAGAGGGACAGGGGACAATCAGCCCCAGCATTTT. Protein sequence: CASRGTGDNQPQHF. The chain employs TRBV19 and TRBJ1-5; 10 bases are a match to TRBD1. V dropped 6 bases and J dropped 3; count of bases not matched to a gene: 2. CDR3 length: 14 residues. CDR1 is LNHDA and CDR2 is SQIVND in the germline V gene (reference sequence).

The V and J genes are TRBV28 and TRBJ2-7; D remains ambiguous. The germline V gene encodes CDR1 MDHEN and CDR2 SYDVKM. The V end was cut by 4 bases, the J end by 4 bases, with 5 bases between. This CDR3 region has 11 residues. The CDR3 sequence: CASSYRYEQYF. CDR3 sequence (DNA): TGTGCCAGCAGTTACAGATACGAGCAGTACTTC.

J is TRBJ2-7 and V is TRBV6-5; the D is unclear. Germline lookup yields CDR1 MNHEY and CDR2 SVGAGI. Trimming took 4 bases from V and 0 from J, leaving 7 bases between them. The CDR3 length is 13 residues. The DNA of the CDR3 is TGTGCCAGCAGTTTCGCGCCCTCCTACGAGCAGTACTTC. Encoded protein: CASSFAPSYEQYF.

This rearrangement joins TRBV14 to TRBJ1-4; D perhaps matches TRBD1 (6 bases). The germline CDR1 and CDR2 sequences are SGHDN and FVKESK. Trimming left V 1 base short and J 7 bases short, with 13 bases between. This CDR3 has 15 amino acids. This CDR3 is CASSQALQGSEKLFF. CDR3 sequence (DNA): TGTGCCAGCAGCCAAGCGTTACAGGGTTCTGAAAAACTGTTTTTT.

The chain has TRBV10-3 and TRBJ1-3; D might be TRBD1 (5 bases). Trimming left V 2 bases short and J 6 bases short, with 11 bases between. The CDR3 spans 14 residues. Germline V gene lookup returns CDR1 ENHRY and CDR2 SYGVKD. CDR3 protein: CAISEDSQLNTIYF. CDR3 DNA: TGTGCCATCAGTGAGGACAGCCAGCTAAACACCATATATTTT.

The J gene is TRBJ1-4, the V gene TRBV12-5, with D perhaps matching TRBD1 (6 bases). Germline V gene data show CDR1 as LGHNT and CDR2 as FRNRAP. The V end was cut by 3 bases, the J end by 6 bases, with 11 bases between. The CDR3 has 14 residues. The CDR3 nucleotides are TGTGCTAGTGGTTTCGTCCCAGGGGATGAAAAACTGTTTTTT. It encodes CASGFVPGDEKLFF.

A single count supports this clone. This chain's CDR3 is CASSGIDSFYGYTF. The CDR3 nucleotides read TGTGCCAGCAGTGGAATAGACAGTTTCTATGGCTACACCTTC. The rearrangement joins TRBV25-1 to TRBJ1-2; D perhaps matches TRBD1 (5 bases). The CDR3 contains 14 residues. V lost 4 bases and J 4 bases, leaving 13 bases between the germline ends. Germline CDR1 reads MGHDK; CDR2 reads SYGVNS.

The J gene is TRBJ1-1, the V gene TRBV6-5, with 7 bases aligning to TRBD1. This CDR3 comprises 12 residues. V trimming: 6 bases; J trimming: 12 bases; junction bases outside the gene matches: 10. Germline CDR1 MNHEY, CDR2 SVGAGI. This CDR3 reads CASSLTGSDTFF. The CDR3 DNA follows: TGTGCCAGCAGCCTGACAGGGAGCGACACTTTCTTT.

V usage is TRBV5-1 and J usage is TRBJ2-1; no clear D. Trimming took off 4 bases at V and 10 bases at J, with 15 bases between the two ends. The CDR3 runs to 13 residues. CDR1 is SGHRS, CDR2 YFSETQ, per germline. In DNA, the CDR3 is TGCGCCAGCAGCGAGTTCGGTTATCGAGAGCAGTTCTTC. Protein: CASSEFGYREQFF.

This chain uses TRBV5-5 with TRBJ1-5; D ambiguous. Trimming removed 2 bases at V and 2 bases at J, with 11 bases between. Germline V gene data show CDR1 as SGHKS and CDR2 as YYEKEE (reference sequence). This CDR3 contains 15 residues. The CDR3 protein is CASSFGVGRNQPQHF. CDR3 nucleotides: TGTGCCAGCAGCTTCGGGGTAGGGCGCAATCAGCCCCAGCATTTT. Drawing the rest from reference TRBV5-5 and TRBJ1-5, the complete variable domain is DAGVTQSPTHLIKTRGQQVTLRCSPISGHKSVSWYQQVLGQGPQFIFQYYEKEERGRGNFPDRFSARQFPNYSSELNVNALLLGDSALYLCASSFGVGRNQPQHFGDGTRLSIL.

This clone was observed a handful of times. The gene calls are TRBV7-9 and TRBJ2-3; unclear D gene. The V and J ends lost 5 bases and 2 bases respectively, with 2 bases between them. This CDR3 is built from 11 residues. CDR1 is SEHNR and CDR2 is FQNEAQ in the germline V gene (reference sequence). CDR3 sequence (DNA): TGTGCCAGCAGCCTCACAGATACGCAGTATTTT. As protein: CASSLTDTQYF. Full variable domain (rest looked up from reference TRBV7-9 and TRBJ2-3): DTGVSQNPRHKITKRGQNVTFRCDPISEHNRLYWYRQTLGQGPEFLTYFQNEAQLEKSRLLSDRFSAERPKGSFSTLEIQRTEQGDSAMYLCASSLTDTQYFGPGTRLTVL.

The genes are TRBV9 and TRBJ1-5, with D perhaps matching TRBD1 (6 bases). Germline V CDR1 and CDR2: SGDLS, YYNGEE. The CDR3 runs to 13 residues. V lost 7 bases and J 5 bases, leaving 13 bases between the germline ends. CDR3 region: CASGGDKYQPQHF. The CDR3 DNA reads as TGTGCCAGCGGTGGGGACAAATATCAGCCCCAGCATTTT.

This chain uses TRBV11-2 with TRBJ1-2, with D hard to call. This CDR3 comprises 15 residues. The germline V gene has CDR1 SGHAT and CDR2 FQNNGV. The V and J ends lost 4 bases and 3 bases respectively, with 15 bases between them. CDR3 region: CASSSLIGEDYGYTF. The CDR3 nucleotides are TGTGCCAGCAGCTCCCTGATCGGGGAGGACTATGGCTACACCTTC.

The CDR3 nucleotides are TGTGCCAGCAGTTCCATCTTCGGAGCTTTCTTT. Amino acid sequence: CASSSIFGAFF. This sequence joins TRBV28 and TRBJ1-1; D call uncertain. Trimming took 4 bases from V and 10 from J, leaving 10 bases between them. This CDR3 contains 11 residues. Looked up from germline, CDR1 is MDHEN and CDR2 is SYDVKM.

The CDR3 DNA is TGTGCCAGTAGTAACCACAGCGGGAGGGCCTATACGCAGTATTTT. This sequence encodes CASSNHSGRAYTQYF. V usage is TRBV19 and J usage is TRBJ2-3; 10 bases align to TRBD2. This CDR3 comprises 15 residues. CDR1 LNHDA and CDR2 SQIVND come from the germline V gene (reference sequence). The trim removed 4 bases at V and 7 bases at J, leaving 8 bases unmatched.